The next 24 T cell receptor beta chains were all read from a single sample in a study of beta chain features in type 1 diabetes. Reverse transcribing all isolated RNA meant expressed TCRB transcripts were sequenced. The repertoire was sequenced with immunoSEQ multiplex PCR; TCRdb's copy has only in-frame clones and lacks some. Among 350,000 to 450,000 clones listed, approximately 15% were seen once. The material sequenced was naive CD4+ T cells from blood. These receptors originate from a man aged 30-40 years in good health.

A few counts support this clone. The chain joins TRBV29-1 to TRBJ2-1; possibly TRBD2 for D (5 bases). Germline V lookup: CDR1 SQVTM, CDR2 ANQGSEA. Trimming shortened V by 4 bases and J by 9 bases, and 10 bases separated the two germline ends. The CDR3 has 11 amino acids. DNA of the CDR3: TGCAGCGTTGGGGCAGCGGTTGAGCAGTTCTTC. Its protein is CSVGAAVEQFF.

The chain carries TRBV9 and TRBJ1-5, with unresolved D. This CDR3 region has 14 residues. CDR1 and CDR2 from the germline V gene are SGDLS and YYNGEE. Between the trimmed V and J ends, which lost 4 bases and 0 bases, there was a span of 8 bases. The CDR3 sequence is CASSLHHSNQPQHF. The CDR3, as DNA: TGTGCCAGCAGCCTACACCATAGCAATCAGCCCCAGCATTTT.

This clone was detected a few times. V gene TRBV7-6 combines with J gene TRBJ2-7; D is ambiguous. Germline V lookup: CDR1 SGHVS, CDR2 FNYEAQ. V was trimmed by 5 bases and J by 1 base, leaving 18 bases between them. This CDR3 comprises 16 residues. The CDR3 loop reads CASSPHPAQISYEQYF. The DNA for the CDR3 is TGTGCCAGCAGCCCCCACCCCGCGCAGATTTCCTACGAGCAGTACTTC.

This clone was seen a handful of times. The V and J genes are TRBV5-4 and TRBJ2-7; 11 bases match TRBD2. The germline V gene encodes CDR1 SGHNT and CDR2 YYREEE (reference sequence). The CDR3 has 14 residues. V was pared by 4 bases and J by 2 bases, with 2 bases of the junction left unmatched. CDR3 nucleotides: TGTGCCAGCAGCCGGGGACTAGCGGCCTACGAGCAGTACGTC. This sequence encodes CASSRGLAAYEQYV.

The chain links TRBV6-1 to TRBJ2-7, with D tentatively TRBD2 (5 bases). The V gene's germline CDR1 is MNHNS and CDR2 SASEGT. V was pared by 2 bases and J by 4 bases, with 18 bases between. This CDR3 region has 16 residues. The CDR3: CASSESSGFESYEQYV. DNA for the CDR3: TGTGCCAGCAGTGAAAGCTCGGGATTTGAATCGTACGAGCAGTACGTC.

This sequence joins TRBV6-5 and TRBJ2-5; 9 nucleotides align to TRBD1. V lost 6 bases to trimming and J lost 5 bases; unmatched junction nucleotides: 10. The CDR3 spans 15 residues. Germline values: CDR1 MNHEY, CDR2 SVGAGI. The DNA of the CDR3 is TGTGCCAGCAGACTAACACAGGGGGCCTGGGAGACCCAGTACTTC. The encoded protein is CASRLTQGAWETQYF.

This clone came up a few times. V usage is TRBV9 and J usage is TRBJ2-5; the match to TRBD2 covers 8 bases. The CDR3 has 16 amino acids. J gave up 0 bases and V 3 bases, and 7 bases lay outside the gene matches. Germline V gene lookup returns CDR1 SGDLS and CDR2 YYNGEE. This CDR3 reads CASSALSGGYQETQYF. CDR3 in DNA: TGTGCCAGCAGCGCTCTAAGCGGGGGCTACCAAGAGACCCAGTACTTC.

The chain couples TRBV14 to TRBJ2-3; possibly TRBD1 or TRBD2 for D (6 bases each). This CDR3 region has 17 residues. Germline V gene data show CDR1 as SGHDN and CDR2 as FVKESK. Trimming left V 0 bases short and J 7 bases short, with 20 bases between. The CDR3 protein is CASSQDEKGGPIYTQYF. In DNA form, the CDR3 reads TGTGCCAGCAGCCAAGATGAGAAGGGGGGCCCTATCTATACGCAGTATTTT.

This chain connects TRBV27 to TRBJ1-5; TRBD1 agrees at 11 bases. V shed 2 bases, J shed 3 bases, and the junction held 3 bases outside the gene matches. The CDR3 extends over 16 amino acids. Germline-derived CDR1 and CDR2 are MNHEY and SMNVEV (reference sequence). The CDR3 coding sequence is TGTGCCAGCAGTTTAGGGACAGGGGGAGACAATCAGCCCCAGCATTTT. Translating gives CASSLGTGGDNQPQHF.

The CDR3 loop is CASSLMNSPLHF. The CDR3 nucleotides read TGCGCCAGCAGCTTGATGAATTCACCCCTCCACTTT. The chain links TRBV5-1 to TRBJ1-6; D remains ambiguous. Trimming shortened V by 1 base and J by 7 bases, and 3 bases separated the two germline ends. This CDR3 contains 12 residues. Germline-derived CDR1 and CDR2 are SGHRS and YFSETQ.

Concerning this clone itself: The junction and the germline gene differ at one end; a read error may be behind it. The sample holds other DNA sequences that translate to the same CDR3. The rearrangement joins TRBV29-1 to TRBJ2-1, with D possibly TRBD2 on 5 matching bases. Germline lookup yields CDR1 SQVTM and CDR2 ANQGSEA. CDR3 length equals 13 residues. The CDR3 coding sequence is TGCAGCGCCGGGCCTAGCTCCTACAATGAGCAATTCTTC. This codes for CSAGPSSYNEQFF.

The V call is TRBV2, the J call TRBJ2-1, with D tentatively TRBD2 (5 bases). Germline V lookup: CDR1 SNHLY, CDR2 FYNNEI. The CDR3 contains 13 residues. The germline V and J ends were trimmed by 4 bases and 7 bases, with 11 bases remaining between them. In DNA, the CDR3 is TGTGCCAGCAGTGCAACCGGGATAAATGAGCAGTTCTTC. As protein: CASSATGINEQFF. The entire variable domain, with the rest obtained from reference TRBV2 and TRBJ2-1, is as follows: EPEVTQTPSHQVTQMGQEVILRCVPISNHLYFYWYRQILGQKVEFLVSFYNNEISEKSEIFDDQFSVERPDGSNFTLKIRSTKLEDSAMYFCASSATGINEQFFGPGTRLTVL.

J is TRBJ2-7 and V is TRBV7-6; possibly TRBD1 for D (6 bases). The CDR3 length is 15 residues. Germline-derived CDR1 and CDR2 are SGHVS and FNYEAQ. Trimming cost V 1 base and J 3 bases, with 13 bases left between them. CDR3 sequence (DNA): TGTGCCAGCAGCTTAGGATCAGGGGACAACTACGAGCAGTACTTC. Amino acids: CASSLGSGDNYEQYF.

This clone occurred a few times. The V gene is TRBV6-4, the J gene TRBJ2-4, with TRBD1 matching 7 bases. V lost 3 bases to trimming and J lost 0 bases; unmatched junction nucleotides: 2. CDR1 is MRHNA, CDR2 SNTAGT, per germline. This CDR3 is built from 15 residues. CDR3 sequence reads: CASSEDRLAKNIQYF. Written as DNA, the CDR3 is TGTGCCAGCAGTGAGGACAGGCTAGCCAAAAACATTCAGTACTTC.

V is TRBV4-1 and J is TRBJ1-6; a possible D gene is TRBD1 (5 bases). The ends were cut back, 1 base at V and 7 bases at J, with 14 bases in the middle. This CDR3 contains 16 residues. The germline V gene has CDR1 MGHRA and CDR2 YSYEKL. The CDR3 is CASSQVPPGRNSPLHF. In DNA, the CDR3 is TGCGCCAGCAGCCAAGTACCGCCAGGGCGCAATTCACCCCTCCACTTT.

The V call is TRBV28, the J call TRBJ2-7, with D perhaps TRBD1 (6 bases). V was trimmed by 9 bases and J by 2 bases, leaving 17 bases between them. This CDR3 is built from 14 residues. Germline CDR1 and CDR2: MDHEN and SYDVKM. In DNA, the CDR3 is TGTGCCAGTCACGCGACAGGTCTGCCCTACGAGCAGTACTTC. As protein: CASHATGLPYEQYF.

The V and J genes are TRBV4-3 and TRBJ1-2; D not certain. V lost 1 base and J lost 4, with 13 bases in between. The CDR3 is made up of 15 amino acids. Per the germline V gene, CDR1 is LGHNA and CDR2 is YSLEER. In nucleotides, the CDR3 is TGCGCCAGCAGCCAAGCCGCCAGCCGGGTCTATGGCTACACCTTC. Residues: CASSQAASRVYGYTF.

The rearrangement uses TRBV10-1 and TRBJ2-7; 10 nucleotides line up with TRBD1. Germline V lookup: CDR1 WNHNN, CDR2 SYGVQD (reference sequence). The CDR3 is made up of 15 amino acids. V gave up 0 bases and J gave up 4 bases; unmatched junction bases: 3. The CDR3 sequence: CASSESRGQGYEQYF. The CDR3 DNA follows: TGCGCCAGCAGTGAGTCGAGGGGACAGGGGTACGAGCAGTACTTC.

The chain carries TRBV7-9 and TRBJ2-7, with no clear D. This CDR3 has 13 residues. V was pared by 6 bases and J by 1 base, with 10 bases between. Germline CDR1 is SEHNR and CDR2 is FQNEAQ (reference sequence). CDR3 nucleotides: TGTGCCAGCAGGAAAACTGGGTCCTACGAGCAGTACTTC. It specifies CASRKTGSYEQYF.

The CDR3 loop is CASSLFGWANTGELFF. CDR3 nucleotide sequence: TGTGCCAGCAGCCTCTTCGGGTGGGCTAACACCGGGGAGCTGTTTTTT. This sequence joins TRBV5-6 and TRBJ2-2, with D unclear. Germline CDR1 is SGHDT and CDR2 is YYEEEE. The CDR3 has 16 amino acids. V was clipped by 4 bases and J by 2 bases, with 15 bases between them.

The V gene is TRBV7-9, the J gene TRBJ2-2; D remains unclear. The length of the CDR3 is 14 residues. The ends were cut back, 3 bases at V and 2 bases at J, with 7 bases in the middle. In germline, CDR1 is SEHNR, CDR2 FQNEAQ (reference sequence). In DNA form, the CDR3 reads TGTGCCAGCAGCTTCCCAGGAAACACCGGGGAGCTGTTTTTT. Its protein is CASSFPGNTGELFF.

V usage is TRBV7-8 and J usage is TRBJ2-5, with 9 bases fitting TRBD2. Trimming at V came to 3 bases and at J to 5 bases, leaving 7 bases not matched to a gene. In germline, CDR1 is SGHVS, CDR2 FQNEAQ. The CDR3 loop spans 15 amino acids. CDR3 sequence: CASSFRSGSFETQYF. CDR3 sequence (DNA): TGTGCCAGCAGCTTCCGTAGCGGGAGTTTTGAGACCCAGTACTTC.

J is TRBJ2-3 and V is TRBV28; 8 nucleotides line up with TRBD2. J was trimmed by 10 bases and V by 3 bases; bases with no gene match: 0. The CDR3 spans 11 residues. CDR1 MDHEN and CDR2 SYDVKM come from the germline V gene. The CDR3, as DNA: TGTGCCAGCAGTTTGACTAGCGCGCAGTATTTT. Translating it yields CASSLTSAQYF.

The table lists this clone with a few counts. The chain joins TRBV7-9 to TRBJ2-3; 10 nucleotides match TRBD2. The CDR3 loop spans 16 amino acids. With 6 bases clipped from V and 5 bases from J, the junction kept 11 bases outside the gene matches. The germline V gene has CDR1 SEHNR and CDR2 FQNEAQ (reference sequence). The CDR3 DNA follows: TGTGCCAGCAGTCCCGGTAGCGGGGGGCCGGGAGATACGCAGTATTTT. Its protein is CASSPGSGGPGDTQYF.